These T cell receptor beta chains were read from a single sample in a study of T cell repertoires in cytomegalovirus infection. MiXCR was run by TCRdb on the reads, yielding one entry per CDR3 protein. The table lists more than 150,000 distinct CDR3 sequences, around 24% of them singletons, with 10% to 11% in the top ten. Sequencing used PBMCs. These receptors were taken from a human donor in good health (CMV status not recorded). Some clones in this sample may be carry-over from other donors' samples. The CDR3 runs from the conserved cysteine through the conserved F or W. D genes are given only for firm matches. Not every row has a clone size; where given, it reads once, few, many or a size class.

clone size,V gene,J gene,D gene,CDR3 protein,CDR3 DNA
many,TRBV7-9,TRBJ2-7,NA,CASSFQVPGAYEQYF,TGTGCCAGCAGCTTCCAGGTACCGGGGGCTTACGAGCAGTACTTC
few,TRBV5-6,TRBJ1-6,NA,CASSLVGQKTLHF,TGTGCCAGCAGCTTGGTTGGACAGAAAACGCTCCACTTT
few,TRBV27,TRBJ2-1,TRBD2,CASSNGLAGVEQFF,TGTGCCAGCAGCAACGGACTAGCGGGAGTCGAGCAGTTCTTC
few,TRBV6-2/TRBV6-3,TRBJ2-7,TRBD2,CASSYSPFSGRGYEQYF,TGTGCCAGCAGTTACTCACCATTCAGCGGGAGGGGATACGAGCAGTACTTC
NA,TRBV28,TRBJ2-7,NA,CTSSPDRRGQYF,TGTACCAGCAGTCCAGACCGACGAGGGCAGTACTTC
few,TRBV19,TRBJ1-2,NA,CASRSVGNYGYTF,TGTGCCAGTAGATCGGTGGGAAACTATGGCTACACCTTC
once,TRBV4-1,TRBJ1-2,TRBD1,CASTPGQGDSGYTF,TGCGCCAGCACCCCGGGGCAGGGGGACTCTGGCTACACCTTC
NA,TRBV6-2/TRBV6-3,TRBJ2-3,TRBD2,CASSYSGGTDTQYF,TGTGCCAGCAGTTATAGCGGGGGCACAGATACGCAGTATTTT
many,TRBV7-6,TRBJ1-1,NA,CASSIERGSEAFF,TGTGCCAGCAGCATCGAACGAGGATCTGAAGCTTTCTTT
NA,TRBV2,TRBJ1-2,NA,CASYGTEGYTF,TGTGCCAGCTACGGGACTGAGGGCTACACCTTC
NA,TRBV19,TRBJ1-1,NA,CASSISRAGPKTEAFF,TGTGCCAGTAGTATAAGTAGAGCAGGCCCGAAGACTGAAGCTTTCTTT
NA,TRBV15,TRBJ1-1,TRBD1,CATSRYRPGTGETEAFF,TGTGCCACCAGCAGATACCGTCCCGGGACAGGGGAAACTGAAGCTTTCTTT
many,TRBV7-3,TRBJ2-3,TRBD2,CASSLQPGLGADTQYF,TGTGCCAGCAGCCTCCAGCCGGGACTAGGGGCAGATACGCAGTATTTT
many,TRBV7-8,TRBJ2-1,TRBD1,CASSLERDSYYNEQFF,TGTGCCAGCAGCTTAGAAAGGGACAGTTACTACAATGAGCAGTTCTTC
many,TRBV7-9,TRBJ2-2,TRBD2,CASSFGLAGPTGELFF,TGTGCCAGCAGCTTCGGACTAGCGGGTCCCACCGGGGAGCTGTTTTTT
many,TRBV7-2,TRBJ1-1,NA,CASSLEGLKGTEAFF,TGTGCCAGCAGCTTAGAGGGGTTAAAAGGGACTGAAGCTTTCTTT
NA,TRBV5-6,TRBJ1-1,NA,CASSLKGGSTEAFF,TGTGCCAGCAGCTTGAAGGGGGGTTCCACTGAAGCTTTCTTT
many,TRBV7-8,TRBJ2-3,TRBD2,CASSISTSGRERDTQYF,TGTGCCAGCAGTATCTCGACTAGCGGGAGGGAACGAGATACGCAGTATTTT
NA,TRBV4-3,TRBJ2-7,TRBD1,CASSRTTKGTGDEQYF,TGCGCCAGCAGCCGCACCACAAAAGGGACAGGGGACGAGCAGTACTTC
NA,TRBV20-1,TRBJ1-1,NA,CSASGAGVEAFF,TGCAGTGCTTCGGGGGCAGGGGTTGAAGCTTTCTTT
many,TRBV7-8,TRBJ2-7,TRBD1,CASSLPRQGRSYEQYF,TGTGCCAGCAGCCTTCCCCGACAGGGGCGGTCCTACGAGCAGTACTTC
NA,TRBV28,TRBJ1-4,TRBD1,CASSQTGTASEKLFF,TGTGCCAGCAGTCAAACGGGGACAGCGAGCGAAAAACTGTTTTTT
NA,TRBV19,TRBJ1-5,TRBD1,CASVTGTGDHSNQPQHF,TGTGCCAGTGTAACCGGGACAGGGGATCATAGCAATCAGCCCCAGCATTTT
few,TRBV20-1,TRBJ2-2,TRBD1,CSALNRGQSGELFF,TGCAGTGCCCTAAACAGGGGGCAATCCGGGGAGCTGTTTTTT
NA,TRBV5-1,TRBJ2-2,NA,CASSLGQGGSTGELFF,TGCGCCAGCAGCTTAGGACAGGGAGGGTCGACCGGGGAGCTGTTTTTT
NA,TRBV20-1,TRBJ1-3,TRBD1,CSASRGGGSSSGNTIYF,TGCAGTGCTAGCAGGGGGGGGGGCTCAAGCTCTGGAAACACCATATATTTT
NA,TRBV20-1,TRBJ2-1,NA,CSARDQGTYNEQFF,TGCAGTGCTAGAGATCAAGGAACCTACAATGAGCAGTTCTTC
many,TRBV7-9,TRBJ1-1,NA,CASSLERVTEAFF,TGTGCCAGCAGCTTAGAGCGTGTCACTGAAGCTTTCTTT
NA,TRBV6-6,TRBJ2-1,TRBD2,CASTLAGGPGNEQFF,TGTGCCAGCACATTAGCGGGGGGGCCGGGAAATGAGCAGTTCTTC
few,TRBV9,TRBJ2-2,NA,CASSVRGRGELFF,TGTGCCAGCAGCGTACGGGGTCGCGGGGAGCTGTTTTTT
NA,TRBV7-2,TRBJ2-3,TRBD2,CASSLDGLAGARNTQYF,TGTGCCAGCAGCTTAGATGGCCTAGCGGGGGCCCGGAATACGCAGTATTTT
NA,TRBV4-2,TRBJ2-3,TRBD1,CASSQDSEPGQGTDTQYF,TGTGCCAGCAGCCAAGATAGTGAGCCGGGACAGGGGACAGATACGCAGTATTTT
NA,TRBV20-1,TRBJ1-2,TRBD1,CSARSEQGNGYTF,TGCAGTGCTAGATCCGAACAGGGGAATGGCTACACCTTC
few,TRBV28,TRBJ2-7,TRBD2,CASVPSGLEYEQYF,TGTGCCAGCGTTCCTAGCGGCTTGGAGTACGAGCAGTACTTC
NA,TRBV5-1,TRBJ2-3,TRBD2,CASSPGLAGTSSTDTQYF,TGCGCCAGCAGCCCGGGACTAGCGGGAACCTCTAGCACAGATACGCAGTATTTT
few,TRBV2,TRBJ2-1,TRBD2,CASSDPTGLGLEQFF,TGTGCCAGCAGTGACCCGACGGGACTAGGTCTTGAGCAGTTCTTC
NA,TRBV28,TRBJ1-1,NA,CASSPARSGRTEAFF,TGTGCCAGCAGCCCGGCCCGGTCAGGGAGGACTGAAGCTTTCTTT
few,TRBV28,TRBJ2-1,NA,CASSSPGQSLRNEQFF,TGTGCCAGCAGTTCGCCCGGACAGTCGCTAAGAAATGAGCAGTTCTTC
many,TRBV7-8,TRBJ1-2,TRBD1,CASSSRTGDYGYTF,TGTGCCAGCAGCTCCAGGACAGGGGACTATGGCTACACCTTC
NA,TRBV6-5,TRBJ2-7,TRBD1,CASSRDRGKYEQYF,TGTGCCAGCAGTCGGGACAGGGGAAAATACGAGCAGTACTTC
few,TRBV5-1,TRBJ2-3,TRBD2,CASSWGLAEDTQYF,TGCGCCAGCAGCTGGGGACTAGCTGAAGATACGCAGTATTTT
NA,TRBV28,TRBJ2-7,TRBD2,CASTRLAGASYEQYF,TGTGCCAGCACCCGTTTAGCGGGGGCGTCCTACGAGCAGTACTTC
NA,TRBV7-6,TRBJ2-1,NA,CASSLAIQGLNEQFF,TGTGCCAGCAGCTTAGCCATACAGGGCCTGAATGAGCAGTTCTTC
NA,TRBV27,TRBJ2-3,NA,CASSFALGGLIDTQYF,TGTGCCAGCAGTTTCGCCCTCGGGGGGCTGATAGATACGCAGTATTTT
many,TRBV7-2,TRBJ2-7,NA,CASSPAQGYEQYF,TGTGCCAGCAGCCCTGCTCAGGGGTACGAGCAGTACTTC
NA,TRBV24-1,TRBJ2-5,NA,CATSAGFETQYF,TGTGCCACCAGTGCGGGTTTCGAGACCCAGTACTTC
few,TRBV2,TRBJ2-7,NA,CASSDKQLSF,TGTGCCAGCAGTGACAAACAGCTATCCTTC
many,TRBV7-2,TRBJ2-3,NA,CASSLARGDTQYF,TGTGCCAGCAGCTTAGCGCGGGGTGATACGCAGTATTTT
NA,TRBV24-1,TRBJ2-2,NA,CATSDSETGELFF,TGTGCCACCAGTGATAGCGAAACCGGGGAGCTGTTTTTT
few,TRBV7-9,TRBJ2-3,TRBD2,CASSNRTSGYTDTQYF,TGTGCCAGCAGCAACCGGACTAGCGGCTACACAGATACGCAGTATTTT
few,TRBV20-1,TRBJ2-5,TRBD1,CSGDRGWGETQYF,TGCAGTGGAGACAGGGGATGGGGTGAGACCCAGTACTTC
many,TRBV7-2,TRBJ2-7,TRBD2,CASSLAGSGRINYEQYF,TGTGCCAGCAGCTTAGCAGGGAGCGGGAGGATCAACTACGAGCAGTACTTC
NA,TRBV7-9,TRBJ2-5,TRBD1,CASSYTGQGSETQYF,TGTGCCAGCAGTTACACGGGACAGGGATCGGAGACCCAGTACTTC
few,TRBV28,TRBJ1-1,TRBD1,CASRPTADRMNTEAFF,TGTGCCAGCAGACCCACCGCGGACAGGATGAACACTGAAGCTTTCTTT
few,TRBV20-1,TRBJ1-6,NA,CSARDLGSYNSPLHF,TGCAGTGCTAGAGATCTCGGCTCCTATAATTCACCCCTCCACTTT